These 20 T cell receptor beta chains were sequenced from one sample in a study of cytomegalovirus exposure and HLA in healthy donors. Both 60 Vbeta primers and 13 Jbeta primers went into the PCR. This table comes from immunoSEQ multiplex PCR, and its TCRdb copy is limited to in-frame clones, with some not included. The sample shows roughly 130,000 clones, approximately 80% of them seen only once. The sequencing input was PBMCs. The receptors shown here come from a man aged 40-55 years in good health and CMV-seronegative.

V gene TRBV6-1 combines with J gene TRBJ1-3, with 8 bases lining up with TRBD1. Germline lookup yields CDR1 MNHNS and CDR2 SASEGT. J was trimmed by 8 bases and V by 6 bases; bases with no gene match: 9. The CDR3 is 14 amino acids. The CDR3 coding sequence is TGTGCCAGCAGGGGCGGACAGGGCTTTCACACCATATATTTT. Encoded protein: CASRGGQGFHTIYF.

The chain employs TRBV2 and TRBJ1-1, with D possibly TRBD1 on 6 matching bases. The germline CDR1 and CDR2 sequences are SNHLY and FYNNEI. CDR3 size: 13 residues. Trimming took 11 bases from V and 2 from J, leaving 15 bases between them. The CDR3, as DNA: TGTGCCTCGGCAGGACAGTTTAACACTGAAGCTTTCTTT. Amino acids: CASAGQFNTEAFF.

This chain links TRBV6-5 with TRBJ2-7, with TRBD2 matching over 10 bases. The germline CDR1 and CDR2 sequences are MNHEY and SVGAGI. This CDR3 has 15 residues. V shed 4 bases and J 2 bases; nucleotides not matched to a gene: 5. CDR3 sequence (DNA): TGTGCCAGCAGTTTACTAGCGGGGATCGCCTACGAGCAGTACTTC. Translation gives CASSLLAGIAYEQYF.

The rearrangement joins TRBV27 to TRBJ1-6, with no clear D. Germline V gene lookup returns CDR1 MNHEY and CDR2 SMNVEV (reference sequence). The CDR3 is 15 amino acids. Trimming took 2 bases from V and 5 from J, leaving 10 bases between them. CDR3 amino acids: CASSLNVADNSPLHF. DNA of the CDR3: TGTGCCAGCAGTTTAAACGTGGCGGATAATTCACCCCTCCACTTT.

V gene TRBV29-1 combines with J gene TRBJ2-7; D remains ambiguous. The CDR3 contains 15 residues. CDR1 is SQVTM, CDR2 ANQGSEA, per germline. V lost 3 bases and J lost 2, with 17 bases in between. CDR3 DNA: TGCAGCGTTGAGGCCCCGAAGGAAGGAGCCTACGAGCAGTACTTC. It is translated as CSVEAPKEGAYEQYF.

CDR3 protein: CAAHANTDTQYF. The DNA of the CDR3 is TGTGCTGCCCACGCTAACACAGATACGCAGTATTTT. The rearrangement links TRBV28 to TRBJ2-3; no reliable D call. In germline, CDR1 is MDHEN, CDR2 SYDVKM. The CDR3 runs 12 residues.

Details on this clone: A read error may produce the germline difference seen at one junction end. This chain connects TRBV9 to TRBJ1-2; D remains unclear. The germline V gene encodes CDR1 SGDLS and CDR2 YYNGEE. The CDR3 runs to 14 residues. CDR3 DNA sequence: TGTGCCAGCAGCGTAGAATCATGGGTGCGGGTACTCCACTTC. This encodes CASSVESWVRVLHF.

The chain couples TRBV14 to TRBJ2-2; D unclear. This CDR3 is 11 amino acids long. Per the germline V gene, CDR1 is SGHDN and CDR2 is FVKESK. V lost 3 bases, J lost 13 bases, and 9 bases lay in between. As DNA, the CDR3 is TGTGCCAGCAGCCATGACACCGTGCTGTTTTTT. It yields the protein CASSHDTVLFF.

The chain has TRBV27 and TRBJ2-7; D is perhaps TRBD1 (5 bases). Germline CDR1 is MNHEY and CDR2 is SMNVEV (reference sequence). Trimming shortened V by 3 bases and J by 2 bases, and 14 bases separated the two germline ends. The CDR3 consists of 15 residues. As DNA, the CDR3 is TGTGCCAGCAGTTTGGCGATAGGCAGGGCCTACGAGCAGTACTTC. This sequence encodes CASSLAIGRAYEQYF.

This clone was picked up a small number of times. This chain connects TRBV4-1 to TRBJ2-1; 10 nucleotides line up with TRBD1. Germline V gene sequence: CDR1 MGHRA, CDR2 YSYEKL. The CDR3 consists of 18 residues. V shed 1 base and J 10 bases; nucleotides not matched to a gene: 16. CDR3 coding DNA: TGCGCCAGCAGCCAAGTTACGGGACAGGGGTTTTCTGTGGTCGAGCAGTTCTTC. Translating gives CASSQVTGQGFSVVEQFF.

This clone was seen just once. The rearrangement uses TRBV10-3 and TRBJ2-7; TRBD1 might be the D (6 bases). From germline, CDR1 is ENHRY and CDR2 SYGVKD. The CDR3 contains 15 residues. Trimming took off 6 bases at V and 3 bases at J, with 18 bases between the two ends. The CDR3 nucleotides are TGTGCCATCAGGCAACCCCGACAGGCGCACTACGAGCAGTACTTC. It encodes CAIRQPRQAHYEQYF.

The chain has TRBV7-9 and TRBJ2-2; weak D call: TRBD1 (6 bases). CDR1 is SEHNR, CDR2 FQNEAQ, per germline (reference sequence). CDR3 size: 13 residues. Trimming took 5 bases from V and 4 from J, leaving 8 bases between them. This chain's CDR3 is CASSPDSTGELFF. The CDR3 nucleotides are TGTGCCAGCAGCCCGGACAGCACCGGGGAGCTGTTTTTT.

J is TRBJ2-3 and V is TRBV11-3; 9 bases are shared with TRBD1. Germline trimming cut 11 bases from V and 3 bases from J; bases unmatched to any gene: 18. Germline lookup yields CDR1 SGHNT and CDR2 YENEEA. This CDR3 is built from 17 residues. CDR3 bases: TGTGCCCCCCTCCGGGACAGGGTAAAGAAAGGAACAGATACGCAGTATTTT. Amino acid sequence: CAPLRDRVKKGTDTQYF.

CDR3: CASRWGLANYEQYF. The CDR3 DNA is TGTGCCAGCAGATGGGGACTAGCTAACTACGAGCAGTACTTC. V usage is TRBV27 and J usage is TRBJ2-7; TRBD2 agrees at 9 bases. The CDR3 spans 14 residues. With V trimmed by 6 bases and J by 3 bases, 6 bases remained unmatched. CDR1 and CDR2 (germline): MNHEY, SMNVEV (reference sequence).

J is TRBJ2-7 and V is TRBV7-6; 11 positions agree with TRBD1. Germline V gives CDR1 SGHVS, CDR2 FNYEAQ. This CDR3 has 13 residues. Trimming took 5 bases from V and 5 from J; bases not matched to a gene: 2. CDR3 amino acids: CASSGTGGDEQYF. CDR3 coding DNA: TGTGCCAGCAGCGGGACAGGGGGTGACGAGCAGTACTTC. Filled out from reference TRBV7-6 and TRBJ2-7, the complete variable domain reads GAGVSQSPRYKVTKRGQDVALRCDPISGHVSLYWYRQALGQGPEFLTYFNYEAQQDKSGLPNDRFSAERPEGSISTLTIQRTEQRDSAMYRCASSGTGGDEQYFGPGTRLTVT.

The rearrangement joins TRBV6-5 to TRBJ2-5; 12 positions agree with TRBD2. V shed 7 bases, J shed 5 bases, and the junction held 8 bases outside the gene matches. Germline values: CDR1 MNHEY, CDR2 SVGAGI. The CDR3 covers 15 residues. The DNA for the CDR3 is TGTGCCAGCAAGCCGGGACTAGCGGGTCGGGAGACCCAGTACTTC. Residues: CASKPGLAGRETQYF.

This clone came up a few times. The rearrangement links TRBV5-4 to TRBJ2-7; 10 bases line up with TRBD1. Germline CDR1 and CDR2: SGHNT and YYREEE (reference sequence). CDR3 size: 16 residues. J gave up 2 bases and V 3 bases, and 8 bases lay outside the gene matches. CDR3 protein: CASSYGGGQGPYEQYF. The CDR3 DNA reads as TGTGCCAGCAGCTACGGGGGGGGACAGGGGCCCTACGAGCAGTACTTC. Variable domain in full (rest from reference TRBV5-4 and TRBJ2-7): ETGVTQSPTHLIKTRGQQVTLRCSSQSGHNTVSWYQQALGQGPQFIFQYYREEENGRGNFPPRFSGLQFPNYSSELNVNALELDDSALYLCASSYGGGQGPYEQYFGPGTRLTVT.

This chain uses TRBV7-9 with TRBJ2-7; 10 bases align to TRBD1. The germline V gene has CDR1 SEHNR and CDR2 FQNEAQ (reference sequence). This CDR3 has 15 residues. The ends lost 3 bases at V and 3 bases at J; junction bases unmatched: 5. CDR3 coding DNA: TGTGCCAGCAGCTTGGGGGACAGGGGTGGCTACGAGCAGTACTTC. Translated: CASSLGDRGGYEQYF.

This chain uses TRBV6-5 with TRBJ2-3, with a tentative D call TRBD1 (6 bases). V was clipped by 5 bases and J by 3 bases, with 12 bases between them. The germline gives CDR1 MNHEY, CDR2 SVGAGI. This CDR3 has 14 amino acids. As DNA, the CDR3 is TGTGCCAGCAGTCGGCAGGGGTATACAGATACGCAGTATTTT. This encodes CASSRQGYTDTQYF.

Remarks on this clone: The junction departs from germline at one end; a sequencing error may be responsible. This sequence joins TRBV13 and TRBJ2-5; 8 bases line up with TRBD2. CDR1 is PRHDT and CDR2 is FYEKMQ in the germline V gene (reference sequence). The CDR3 has 19 residues. Written as DNA, the CDR3 is TGCGCCAGCAGCACTCTTCATGGTGTTACCAGCGGGGGCCACGAGACCCAGTACTTC. This gives the protein CASSTLHGVTSGGHETQYF.